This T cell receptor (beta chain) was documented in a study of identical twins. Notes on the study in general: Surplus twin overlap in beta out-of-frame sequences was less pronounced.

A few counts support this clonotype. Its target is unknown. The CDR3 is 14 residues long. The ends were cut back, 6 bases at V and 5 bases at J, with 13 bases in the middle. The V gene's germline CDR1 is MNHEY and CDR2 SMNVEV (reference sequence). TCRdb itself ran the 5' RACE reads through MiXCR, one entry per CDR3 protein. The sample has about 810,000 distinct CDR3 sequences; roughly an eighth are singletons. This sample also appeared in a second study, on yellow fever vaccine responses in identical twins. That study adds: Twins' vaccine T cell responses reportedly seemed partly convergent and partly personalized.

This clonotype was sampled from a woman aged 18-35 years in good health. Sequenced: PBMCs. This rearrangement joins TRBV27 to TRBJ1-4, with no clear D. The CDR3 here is CASRPDTRNEKLFF. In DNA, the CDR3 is TGTGCCAGCAGACCTGACACGAGAAATGAAAAACTGTTTTTT.